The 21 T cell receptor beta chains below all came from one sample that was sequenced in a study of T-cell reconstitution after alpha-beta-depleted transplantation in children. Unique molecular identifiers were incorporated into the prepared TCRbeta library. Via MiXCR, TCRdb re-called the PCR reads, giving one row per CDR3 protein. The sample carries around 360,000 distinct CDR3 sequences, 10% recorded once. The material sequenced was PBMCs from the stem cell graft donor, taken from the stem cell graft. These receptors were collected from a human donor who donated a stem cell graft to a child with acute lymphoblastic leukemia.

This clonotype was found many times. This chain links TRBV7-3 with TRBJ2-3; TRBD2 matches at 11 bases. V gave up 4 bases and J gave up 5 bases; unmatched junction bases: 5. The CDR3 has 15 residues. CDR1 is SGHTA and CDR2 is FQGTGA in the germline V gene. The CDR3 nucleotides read TGTGCCAGCAGCTCCGGGACTAGCGGCAGAGATACGCAGTATTTT. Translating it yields CASSSGTSGRDTQYF.

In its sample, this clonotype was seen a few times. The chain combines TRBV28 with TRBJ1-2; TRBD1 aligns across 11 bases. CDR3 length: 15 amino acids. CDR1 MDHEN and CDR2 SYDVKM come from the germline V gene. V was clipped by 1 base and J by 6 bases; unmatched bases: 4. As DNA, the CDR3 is TGTGCCAGCAGTTTATATAGGACAGGGGGCAATGGCTACACCTTC. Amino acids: CASSLYRTGGNGYTF.

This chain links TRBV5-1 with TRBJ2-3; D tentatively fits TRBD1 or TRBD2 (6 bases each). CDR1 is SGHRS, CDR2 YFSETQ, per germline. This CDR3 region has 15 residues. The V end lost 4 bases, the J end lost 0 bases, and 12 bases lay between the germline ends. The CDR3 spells CASSPWGASTDTQYF. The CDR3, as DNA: TGCGCCAGCAGCCCGTGGGGGGCCAGCACAGATACGCAGTATTTT. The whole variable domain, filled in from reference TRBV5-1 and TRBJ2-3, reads KAGVTQTPRYLIKTRGQQVTLSCSPISGHRSVSWYQQTPGQGLQFLFEYFSETQRNKGNFPGRFSGRQFSNSRSEMNVSTLELGDSALYLCASSPWGASTDTQYFGPGTRLTVL.

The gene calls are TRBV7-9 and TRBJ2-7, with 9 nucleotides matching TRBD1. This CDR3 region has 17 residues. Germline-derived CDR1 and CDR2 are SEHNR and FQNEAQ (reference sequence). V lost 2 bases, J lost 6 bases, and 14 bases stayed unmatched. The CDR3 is CASSLMGTGTGRGEQYF. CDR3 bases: TGTGCCAGCAGCTTAATGGGGACCGGGACAGGGAGAGGCGAGCAGTACTTC.

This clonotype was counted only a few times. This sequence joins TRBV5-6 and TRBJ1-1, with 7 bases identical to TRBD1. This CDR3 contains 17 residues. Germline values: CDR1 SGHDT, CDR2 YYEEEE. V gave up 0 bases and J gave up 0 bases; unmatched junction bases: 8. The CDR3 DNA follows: TGTGCCAGCAGCTTGGAGGGGGCGAGGTTAATGAACACTGAAGCTTTCTTT. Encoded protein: CASSLEGARLMNTEAFF. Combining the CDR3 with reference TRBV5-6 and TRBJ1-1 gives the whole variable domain DAGVTQSPTHLIKTRGQQVTLRCSPKSGHDTVSWYQQALGQGPQFIFQYYEEEERQRGNFPDRFSGHQFPNYSSELNVNALLLGDSALYLCASSLEGARLMNTEAFFGQGTRLTVV.

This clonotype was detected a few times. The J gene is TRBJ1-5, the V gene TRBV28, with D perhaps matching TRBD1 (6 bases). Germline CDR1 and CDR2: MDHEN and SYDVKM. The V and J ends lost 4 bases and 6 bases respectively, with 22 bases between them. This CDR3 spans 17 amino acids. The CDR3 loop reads CASSSGPRGGMGQPQHF. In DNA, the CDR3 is TGTGCCAGCAGTTCCGGGCCGAGGGGGGGAATGGGTCAGCCCCAGCATTTT.

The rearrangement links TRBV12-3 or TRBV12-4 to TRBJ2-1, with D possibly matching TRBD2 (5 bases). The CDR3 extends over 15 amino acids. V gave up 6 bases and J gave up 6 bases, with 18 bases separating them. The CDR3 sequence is CASRGIHPGSNEQFF. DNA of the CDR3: TGTGCCAGCAGGGGGATCCATCCGGGGTCCAATGAGCAGTTCTTC.

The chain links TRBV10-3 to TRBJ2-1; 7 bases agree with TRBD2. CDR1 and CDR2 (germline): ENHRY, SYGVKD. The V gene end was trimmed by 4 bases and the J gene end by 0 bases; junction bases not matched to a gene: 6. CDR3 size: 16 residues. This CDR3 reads CAISGSGGSSYNEQFF. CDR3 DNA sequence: TGTGCCATCAGTGGGTCAGGCGGGAGCTCCTACAATGAGCAGTTCTTC.

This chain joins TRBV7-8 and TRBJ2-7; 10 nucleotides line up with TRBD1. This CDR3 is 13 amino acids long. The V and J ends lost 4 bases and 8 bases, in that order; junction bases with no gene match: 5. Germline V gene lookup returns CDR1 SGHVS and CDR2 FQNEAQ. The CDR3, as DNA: TGTGCCAGCAGCTACGACAGGGGGCGCAAGCAGTACTTC. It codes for CASSYDRGRKQYF.

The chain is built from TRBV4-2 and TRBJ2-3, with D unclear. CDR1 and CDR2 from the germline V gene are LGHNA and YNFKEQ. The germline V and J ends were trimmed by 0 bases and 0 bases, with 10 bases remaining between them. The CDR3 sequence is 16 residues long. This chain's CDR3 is CASSQDSLISTDTQYF. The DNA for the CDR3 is TGTGCCAGCAGCCAAGACAGTCTGATTAGCACAGATACGCAGTATTTT.

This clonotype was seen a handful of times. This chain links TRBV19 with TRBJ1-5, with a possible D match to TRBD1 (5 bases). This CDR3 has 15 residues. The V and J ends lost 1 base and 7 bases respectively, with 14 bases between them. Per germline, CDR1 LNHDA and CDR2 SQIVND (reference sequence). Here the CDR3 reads CASSIGSQGLQPQHF. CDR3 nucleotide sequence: TGTGCCAGTAGTATAGGAAGTCAGGGCTTACAGCCCCAGCATTTT. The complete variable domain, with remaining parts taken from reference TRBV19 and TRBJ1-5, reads DGGITQSPKYLFRKEGQNVTLSCEQNLNHDAMYWYRQDPGQGLRLIYYSQIVNDFQKGDIAEGYSVSREKKESFPLTVTSAQKNPTAFYLCASSIGSQGLQPQHFGDGTRLSIL.

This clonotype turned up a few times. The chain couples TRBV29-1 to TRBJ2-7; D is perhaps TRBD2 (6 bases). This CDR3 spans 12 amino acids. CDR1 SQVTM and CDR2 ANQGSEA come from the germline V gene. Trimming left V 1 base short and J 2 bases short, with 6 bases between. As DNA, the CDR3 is TGCAGCGTTGAAGGGACTACCTACGAGCAGTACTTC. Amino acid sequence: CSVEGTTYEQYF.

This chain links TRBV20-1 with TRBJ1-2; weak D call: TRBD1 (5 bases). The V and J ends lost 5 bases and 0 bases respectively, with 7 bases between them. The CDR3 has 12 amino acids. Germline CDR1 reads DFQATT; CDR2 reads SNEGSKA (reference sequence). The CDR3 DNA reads TGCAGTGCTTCGACAGCTAACTATGGCTACACCTTC. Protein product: CSASTANYGYTF.

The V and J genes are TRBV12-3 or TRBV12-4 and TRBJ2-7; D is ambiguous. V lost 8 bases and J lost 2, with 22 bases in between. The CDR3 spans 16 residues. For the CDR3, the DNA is TGTGCCAGCGGAACTCAGGACCGACTGACAACCTACGAGCAGTACTTC. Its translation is CASGTQDRLTTYEQYF.

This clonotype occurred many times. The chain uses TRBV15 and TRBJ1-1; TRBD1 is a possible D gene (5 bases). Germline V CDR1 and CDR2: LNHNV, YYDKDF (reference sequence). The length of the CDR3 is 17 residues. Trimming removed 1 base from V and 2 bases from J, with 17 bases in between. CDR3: CATSRVGHGGDNTEAFF. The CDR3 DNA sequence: TGTGCCACCAGCAGAGTGGGTCATGGAGGGGATAACACTGAAGCTTTCTTT.

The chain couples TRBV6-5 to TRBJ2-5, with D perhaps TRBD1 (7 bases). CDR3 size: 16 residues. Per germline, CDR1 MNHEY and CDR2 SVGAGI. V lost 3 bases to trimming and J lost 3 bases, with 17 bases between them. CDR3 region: CASSYSMTGRKETQYF. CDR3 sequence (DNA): TGTGCCAGCAGTTATTCCATGACAGGGAGGAAAGAGACCCAGTACTTC.

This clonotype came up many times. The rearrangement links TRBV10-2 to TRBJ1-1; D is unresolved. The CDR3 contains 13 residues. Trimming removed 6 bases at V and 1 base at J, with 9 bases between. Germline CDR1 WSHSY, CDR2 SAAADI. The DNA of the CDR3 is TGCGCCAGCAGCCTTCCAGGGAACACTGAAGCTTTCTTT. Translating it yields CASSLPGNTEAFF.

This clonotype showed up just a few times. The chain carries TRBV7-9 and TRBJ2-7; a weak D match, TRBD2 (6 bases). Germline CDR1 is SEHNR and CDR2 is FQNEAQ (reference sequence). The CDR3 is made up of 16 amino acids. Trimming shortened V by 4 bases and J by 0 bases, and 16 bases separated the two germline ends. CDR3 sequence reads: CASSSPGGTDSYEQYF. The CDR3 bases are TGTGCCAGCAGCTCACCCGGCGGGACTGACTCCTACGAGCAGTACTTC.

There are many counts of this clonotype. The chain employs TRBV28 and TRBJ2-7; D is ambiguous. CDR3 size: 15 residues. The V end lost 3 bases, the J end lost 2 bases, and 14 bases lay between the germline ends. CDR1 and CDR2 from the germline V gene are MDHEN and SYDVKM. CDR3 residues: CASSFIRHMAYEQYF. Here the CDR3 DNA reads TGTGCCAGCAGTTTTATTAGACATATGGCCTACGAGCAGTACTTC.

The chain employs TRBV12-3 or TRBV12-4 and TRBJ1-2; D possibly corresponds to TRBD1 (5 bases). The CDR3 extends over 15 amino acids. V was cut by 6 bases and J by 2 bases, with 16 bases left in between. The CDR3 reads CASSNLGGTNYGYTF. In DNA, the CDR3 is TGTGCCAGCAGCAACCTGGGCGGGACGAACTATGGCTACACCTTC.

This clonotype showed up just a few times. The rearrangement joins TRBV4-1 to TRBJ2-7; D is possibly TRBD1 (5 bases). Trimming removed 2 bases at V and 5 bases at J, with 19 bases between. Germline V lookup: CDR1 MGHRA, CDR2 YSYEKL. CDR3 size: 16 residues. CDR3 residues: CASSQIQGRGWDEQYF. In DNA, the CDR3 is TGCGCCAGCAGCCAAATCCAGGGAAGGGGATGGGACGAGCAGTACTTC.